The sequence of this T cell receptor (beta chain) was determined in a study of blood T cell repertoires in COVID-19. On the study more broadly: The United States, Italy and Spain supplied acute and convalescent COVID-19 samples. From T cells, B-cell-depleted T cells, or PBMCs came the material, which was cDNA or gDNA.

Per the original data handling: Reference gene primers were amplified, and this amplification served to estimate nucleated cell counts. Assay: immunoSEQ multiplex PCR; the TCRdb copy retains only in-frame clones and omits some. Clone size and the V and J calls come from that table; the DNA yielded D and trimming. Of about 170,000 clones listed, about nine tenths are singletons. CDR3 length: 13 amino acids. Deletions cut 2 bases from V and 5 bases from J, with 9 bases between. The germline V gene encodes CDR1 MNHEY and CDR2 SVGAGI. The sequence derives from a man in his 70s with acute or convalescent COVID-19. Specimen: peripheral blood. The V and J genes are TRBV6-5 and TRBJ1-2, with D possibly being TRBD1 (6 bases). CDR3 protein: CASSYTTGYGYTF. The CDR3 DNA reads as TGTGCCAGCAGTTACACTACAGGGTATGGCTACACCTTC.